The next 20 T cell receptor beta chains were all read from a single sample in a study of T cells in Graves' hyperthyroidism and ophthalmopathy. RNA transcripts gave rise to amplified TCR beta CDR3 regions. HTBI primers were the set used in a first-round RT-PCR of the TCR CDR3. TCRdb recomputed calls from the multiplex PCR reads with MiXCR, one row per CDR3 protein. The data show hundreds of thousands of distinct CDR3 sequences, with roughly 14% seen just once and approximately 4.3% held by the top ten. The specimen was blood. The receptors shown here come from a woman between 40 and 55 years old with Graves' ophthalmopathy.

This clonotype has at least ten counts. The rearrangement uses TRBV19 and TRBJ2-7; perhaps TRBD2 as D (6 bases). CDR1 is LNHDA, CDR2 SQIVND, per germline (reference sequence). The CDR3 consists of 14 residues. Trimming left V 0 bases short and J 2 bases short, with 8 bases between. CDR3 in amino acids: CASSIERGTYEQYF. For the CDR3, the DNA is TGTGCCAGTAGTATAGAGCGGGGAACCTACGAGCAGTACTTC.

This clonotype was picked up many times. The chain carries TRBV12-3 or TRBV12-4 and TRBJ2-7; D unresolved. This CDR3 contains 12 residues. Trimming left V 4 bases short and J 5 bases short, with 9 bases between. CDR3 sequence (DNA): TGTGCCAGCAGTTCAGTAGGCGACGAGCAGTACTTC. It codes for CASSSVGDEQYF.

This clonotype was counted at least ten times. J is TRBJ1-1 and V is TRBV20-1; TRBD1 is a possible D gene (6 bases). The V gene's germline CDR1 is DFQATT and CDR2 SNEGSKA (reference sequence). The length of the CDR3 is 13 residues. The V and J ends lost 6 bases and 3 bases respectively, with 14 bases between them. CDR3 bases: TGCAGTGCACGAAAACAGGGAGACACTGAAGCTTTCTTT. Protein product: CSARKQGDTEAFF.

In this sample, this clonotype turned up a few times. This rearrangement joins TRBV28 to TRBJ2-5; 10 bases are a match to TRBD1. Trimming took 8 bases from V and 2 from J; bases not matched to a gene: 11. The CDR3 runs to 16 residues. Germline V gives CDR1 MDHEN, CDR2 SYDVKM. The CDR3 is CASSTTGGDAQETQYF. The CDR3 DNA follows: TGTGCCAGCTCAACGACAGGGGGCGATGCGCAAGAGACCCAGTACTTC. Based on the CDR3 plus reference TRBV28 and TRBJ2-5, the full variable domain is DVKVTQSSRYLVKRTGEKVFLECVQDMDHENMFWYRQDPGLGLRLIYFSYDVKMKEKGDIPEGYSVSREKKERFSLILESASTNQTSMYLCASSTTGGDAQETQYFGPGTRLLVL.

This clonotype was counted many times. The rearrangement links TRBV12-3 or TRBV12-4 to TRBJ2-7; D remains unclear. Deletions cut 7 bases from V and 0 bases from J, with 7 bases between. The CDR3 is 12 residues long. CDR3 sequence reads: CASTSHSYEQYF. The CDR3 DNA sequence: TGTGCCAGCACCTCCCACTCCTACGAGCAGTACTTC.

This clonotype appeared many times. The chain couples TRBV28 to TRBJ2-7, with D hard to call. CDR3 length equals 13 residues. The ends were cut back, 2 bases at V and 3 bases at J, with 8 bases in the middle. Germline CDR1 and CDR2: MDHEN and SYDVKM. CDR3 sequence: CASSLGMHYEQYF. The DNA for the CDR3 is TGTGCCAGCAGTTTAGGAATGCACTACGAGCAGTACTTC. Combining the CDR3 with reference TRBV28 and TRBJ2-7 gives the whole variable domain DVKVTQSSRYLVKRTGEKVFLECVQDMDHENMFWYRQDPGLGLRLIYFSYDVKMKEKGDIPEGYSVSREKKERFSLILESASTNQTSMYLCASSLGMHYEQYFGPGTRLTVT.

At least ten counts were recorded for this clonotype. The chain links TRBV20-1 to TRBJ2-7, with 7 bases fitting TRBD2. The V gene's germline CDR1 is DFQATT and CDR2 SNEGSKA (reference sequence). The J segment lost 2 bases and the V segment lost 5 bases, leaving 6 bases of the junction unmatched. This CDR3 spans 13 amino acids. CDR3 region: CSASRDYPYEQYF. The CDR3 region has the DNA TGCAGTGCTTCCCGGGACTACCCCTACGAGCAGTACTTC.

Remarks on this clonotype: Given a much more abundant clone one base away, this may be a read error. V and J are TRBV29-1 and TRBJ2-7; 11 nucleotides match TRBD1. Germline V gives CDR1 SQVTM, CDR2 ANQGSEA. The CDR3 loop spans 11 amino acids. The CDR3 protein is CSVGDRGFPHF. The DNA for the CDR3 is TGCAGCGTTGGGGACAGGGGGTTCCCGCACTTC.

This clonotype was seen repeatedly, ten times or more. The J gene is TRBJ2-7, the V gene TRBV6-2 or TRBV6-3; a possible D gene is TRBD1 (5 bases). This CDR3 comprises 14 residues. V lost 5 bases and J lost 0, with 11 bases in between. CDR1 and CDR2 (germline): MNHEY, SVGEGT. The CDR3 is CASSPLTDSYEQYF. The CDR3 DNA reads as TGTGCCAGCAGTCCATTGACAGACTCCTACGAGCAGTACTTC.

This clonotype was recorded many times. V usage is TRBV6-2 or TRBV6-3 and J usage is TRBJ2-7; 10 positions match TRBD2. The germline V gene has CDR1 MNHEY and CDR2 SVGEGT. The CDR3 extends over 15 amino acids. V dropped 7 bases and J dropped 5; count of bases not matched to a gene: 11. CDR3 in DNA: TGTGCCAGCAAACCCAGGAGGCTAGCGGGAGACGAGCAGTACTTC. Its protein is CASKPRRLAGDEQYF.

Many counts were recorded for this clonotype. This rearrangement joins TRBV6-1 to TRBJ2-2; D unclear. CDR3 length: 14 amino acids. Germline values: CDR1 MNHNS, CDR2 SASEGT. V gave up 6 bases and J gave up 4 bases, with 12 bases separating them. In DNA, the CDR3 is TGTGCCAGCAGCATTTACACGGGCACCGGGGAGCTGTTTTTT. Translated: CASSIYTGTGELFF.

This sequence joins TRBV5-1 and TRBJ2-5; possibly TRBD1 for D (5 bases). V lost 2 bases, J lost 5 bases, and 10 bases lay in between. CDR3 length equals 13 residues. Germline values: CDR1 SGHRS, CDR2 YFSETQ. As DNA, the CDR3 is TGCGCCAGCAGCTTCACAGGAGACGAGACCCAGTACTTC. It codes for CASSFTGDETQYF.

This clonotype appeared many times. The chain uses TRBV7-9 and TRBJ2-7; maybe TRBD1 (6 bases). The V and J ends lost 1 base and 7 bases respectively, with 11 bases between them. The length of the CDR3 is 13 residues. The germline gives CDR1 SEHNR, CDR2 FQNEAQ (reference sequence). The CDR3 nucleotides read TGTGCCAGCAGCTTAGGAGGGGGTTTGGAGCAGTACTTC. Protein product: CASSLGGGLEQYF.

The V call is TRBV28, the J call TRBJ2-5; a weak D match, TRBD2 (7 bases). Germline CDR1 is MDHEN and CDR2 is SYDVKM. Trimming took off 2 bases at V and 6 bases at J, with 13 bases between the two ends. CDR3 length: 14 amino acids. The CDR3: CASSLVGGRKTQYF. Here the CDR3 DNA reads TGTGCCAGCAGTTTAGTCGGGGGGCGAAAGACCCAGTACTTC.

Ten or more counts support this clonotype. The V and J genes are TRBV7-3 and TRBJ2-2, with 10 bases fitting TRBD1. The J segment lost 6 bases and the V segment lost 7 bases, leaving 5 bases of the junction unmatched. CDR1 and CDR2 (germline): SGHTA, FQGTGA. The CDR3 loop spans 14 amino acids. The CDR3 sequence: CASKTGGWAGELFF. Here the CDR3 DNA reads TGTGCCAGCAAGACAGGGGGCTGGGCCGGGGAGCTGTTTTTT.

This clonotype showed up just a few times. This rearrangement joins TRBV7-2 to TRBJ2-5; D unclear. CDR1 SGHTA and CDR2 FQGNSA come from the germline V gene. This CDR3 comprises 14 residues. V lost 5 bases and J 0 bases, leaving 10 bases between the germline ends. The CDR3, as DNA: TGTGCCAGCAGCCCACGGATCAACCAAGAGACCCAGTACTTC. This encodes CASSPRINQETQYF. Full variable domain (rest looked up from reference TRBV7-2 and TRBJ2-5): GAGVSQSPSNKVTEKGKDVELRCDPISGHTALYWYRQSLGQGLEFLIYFQGNSAPDKSGLPSDRFSAERTGGSVSTLTIQRTQQEDSAVYLCASSPRINQETQYFGPGTRLLVL.

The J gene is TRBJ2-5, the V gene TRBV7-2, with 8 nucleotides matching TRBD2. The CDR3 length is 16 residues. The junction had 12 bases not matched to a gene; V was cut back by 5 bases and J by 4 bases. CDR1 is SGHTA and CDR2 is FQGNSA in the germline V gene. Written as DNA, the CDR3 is TGTGCCAGCAGCCCGCCCTCCGGGACTAGGAGAGAGACCCAGTACTTC. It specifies CASSPPSGTRRETQYF.

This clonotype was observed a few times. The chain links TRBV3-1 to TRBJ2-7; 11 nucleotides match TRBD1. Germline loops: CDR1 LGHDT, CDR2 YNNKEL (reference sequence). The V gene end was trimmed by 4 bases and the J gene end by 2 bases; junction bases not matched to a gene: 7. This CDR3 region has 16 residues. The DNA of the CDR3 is TGTGCCAGCAGCCCGGACCGGGACAGGGGGACCTACGAGCAGTACTTC. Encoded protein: CASSPDRDRGTYEQYF.

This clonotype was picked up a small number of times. CDR3 in DNA: TGCGCCAGCAGCGCCACAGGGAACCTCTACGAGCAGTACTTC. Translated: CASSATGNLYEQYF. This sequence joins TRBV5-1 and TRBJ2-7; D is perhaps TRBD1 (6 bases). Deletions cut 4 bases from V and 3 bases from J, with 14 bases between. Germline values: CDR1 SGHRS, CDR2 YFSETQ. CDR3 length: 14 residues. Looking up the rest from reference TRBV5-1 and TRBJ2-7 gives the full variable domain: KAGVTQTPRYLIKTRGQQVTLSCSPISGHRSVSWYQQTPGQGLQFLFEYFSETQRNKGNFPGRFSGRQFSNSRSEMNVSTLELGDSALYLCASSATGNLYEQYFGPGTRLTVT.

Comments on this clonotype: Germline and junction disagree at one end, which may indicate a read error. The CDR3 protein is CASSQGQGAGTTIYF. CDR3 DNA sequence: TGTGCCAGCAGCCAAGGACAGGGGGCTGGAACCACCATATATTTT. The chain uses TRBV4-2 and TRBJ1-3, with 10 bases matching TRBD1. Germline loops: CDR1 LGHNA, CDR2 YNFKEQ. The CDR3 consists of 15 residues.